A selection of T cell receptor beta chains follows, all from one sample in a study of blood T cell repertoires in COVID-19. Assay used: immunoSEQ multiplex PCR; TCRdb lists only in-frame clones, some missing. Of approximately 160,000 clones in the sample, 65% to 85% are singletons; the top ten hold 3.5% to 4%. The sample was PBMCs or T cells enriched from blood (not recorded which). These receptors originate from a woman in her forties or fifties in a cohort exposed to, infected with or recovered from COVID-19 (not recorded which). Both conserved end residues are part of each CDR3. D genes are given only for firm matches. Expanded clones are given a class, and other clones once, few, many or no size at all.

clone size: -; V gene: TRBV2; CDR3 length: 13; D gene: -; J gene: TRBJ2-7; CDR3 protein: CASTGDGAYEQYF; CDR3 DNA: TGTGCCAGTACGGGGGACGGAGCCTACGAGCAGTACTTC
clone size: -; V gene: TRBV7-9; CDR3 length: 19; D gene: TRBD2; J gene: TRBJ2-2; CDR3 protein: CASSAGLAGDILNTGELFF; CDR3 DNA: TGTGCCAGCAGCGCTGGACTAGCGGGGGACATTTTGAACACCGGGGAGCTGTTTTTT
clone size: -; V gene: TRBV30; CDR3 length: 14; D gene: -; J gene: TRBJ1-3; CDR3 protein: CARHERGWRNTIYF; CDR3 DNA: TGTGCCCGCCATGAACGGGGTTGGAGAAACACCATATATTTT
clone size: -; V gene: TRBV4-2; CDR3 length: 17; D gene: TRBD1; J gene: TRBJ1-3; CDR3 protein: CASSQVRGQVRGNTIYF; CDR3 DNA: TGTGCCAGCAGCCAAGTACGCGGACAGGTCCGTGGAAACACCATATATTTT
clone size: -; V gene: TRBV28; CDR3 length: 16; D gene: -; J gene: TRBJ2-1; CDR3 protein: CASSLVGPSSYNEQFF; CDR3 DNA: TGTGCCAGCAGTTTAGTCGGTCCTAGCTCCTACAATGAGCAGTTCTTC
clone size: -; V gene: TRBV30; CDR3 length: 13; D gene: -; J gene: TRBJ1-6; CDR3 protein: CACGGSRNSPLHF; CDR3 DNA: TGTGCCTGCGGGGGTTCGAGGAATTCACCCCTCCACTTT
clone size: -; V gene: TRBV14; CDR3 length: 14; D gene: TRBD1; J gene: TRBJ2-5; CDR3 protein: CASRRQGPKETQYF; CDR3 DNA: TGTGCCAGCAGGCGACAGGGGCCCAAGGAGACCCAGTACTTC
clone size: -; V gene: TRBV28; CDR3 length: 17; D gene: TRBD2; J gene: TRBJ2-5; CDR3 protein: CASSPGWTSGLSTTQYF; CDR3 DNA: TGTGCCAGCAGCCCTGGGTGGACTAGCGGCCTCTCCACGACCCAGTACTTC
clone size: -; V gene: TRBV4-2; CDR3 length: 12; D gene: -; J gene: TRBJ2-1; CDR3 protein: CASSQDRVFLFF; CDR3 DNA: TGTGCCAGCAGCCAAGACAGGGTTTTCTTGTTCTTC
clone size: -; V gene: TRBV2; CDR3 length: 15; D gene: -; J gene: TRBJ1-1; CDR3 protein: CASRSQSGANTEAFF; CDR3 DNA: TGTGCCAGCAGGTCACAGAGTGGGGCGAACACTGAAGCTTTCTTT
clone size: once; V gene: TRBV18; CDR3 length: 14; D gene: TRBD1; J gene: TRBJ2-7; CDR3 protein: CASSPGTGLYEQYF; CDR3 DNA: TGTGCCAGCTCCCCCGGGACAGGGCTCTACGAGCAGTACTTC
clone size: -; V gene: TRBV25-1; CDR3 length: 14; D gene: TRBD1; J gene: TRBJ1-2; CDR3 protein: CASSEPGQVYGYTF; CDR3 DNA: TGTGCCAGCAGTGAACCGGGACAGGTCTATGGCTACACCTTC
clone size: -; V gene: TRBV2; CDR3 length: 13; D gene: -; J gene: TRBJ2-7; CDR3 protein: CASSGEYSYEQYF; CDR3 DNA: TGTGCCAGCAGTGGAGAATACTCCTACGAGCAGTACTTC
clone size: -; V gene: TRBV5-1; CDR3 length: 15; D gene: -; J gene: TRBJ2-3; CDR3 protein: CASSLVGGSTDTQYF; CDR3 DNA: TGCGCCAGCAGCTTGGTAGGTGGGAGTACAGATACGCAGTATTTT
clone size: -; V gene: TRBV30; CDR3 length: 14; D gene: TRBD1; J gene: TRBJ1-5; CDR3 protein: CAWSGGTGDQPQHF; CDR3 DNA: TGTGCCTGGAGCGGGGGGACAGGGGATCAGCCCCAGCATTTT
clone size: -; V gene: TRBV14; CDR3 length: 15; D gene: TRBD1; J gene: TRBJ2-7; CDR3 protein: CASSLGQGSSYEQYF; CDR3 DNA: TGTGCCAGCAGCCTTGGACAGGGGAGTTCCTACGAGCAGTACTTC
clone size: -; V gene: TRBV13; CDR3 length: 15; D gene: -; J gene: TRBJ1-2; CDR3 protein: CASTRRGTANYGYTF; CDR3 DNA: TGTGCCAGCACCCGAAGGGGGACGGCTAACTATGGCTACACCTTC
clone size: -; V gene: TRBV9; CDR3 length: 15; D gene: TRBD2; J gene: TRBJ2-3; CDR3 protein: CASTLGLASTDTQYF; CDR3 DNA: TGTGCCAGCACCCTGGGACTAGCGAGCACAGATACGCAGTATTTT
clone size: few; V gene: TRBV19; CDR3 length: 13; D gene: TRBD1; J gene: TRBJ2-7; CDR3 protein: CASSRDRTYEQYF; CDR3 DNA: TGTGCCAGTAGTAGGGACAGGACCTACGAGCAGTACTTC
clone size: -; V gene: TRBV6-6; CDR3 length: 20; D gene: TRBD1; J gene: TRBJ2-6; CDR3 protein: CASSRNSGQGGPSGANVLTF; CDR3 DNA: TGTGCCAGCAGTCGAAACTCCGGACAGGGGGGTCCCTCTGGGGCCAACGTCCTGACTTTC
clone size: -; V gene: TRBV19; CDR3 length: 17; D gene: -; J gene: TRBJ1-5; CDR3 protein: CASSPLISGAGDQPQHF; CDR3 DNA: TGTGCCAGTAGTCCCCTCATCTCAGGAGCAGGGGATCAGCCCCAGCATTTT
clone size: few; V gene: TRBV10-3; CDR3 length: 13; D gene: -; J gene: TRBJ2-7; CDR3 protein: CAISESFEAEQYF; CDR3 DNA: TGTGCCATCAGTGAGTCGTTCGAGGCCGAGCAGTACTTC
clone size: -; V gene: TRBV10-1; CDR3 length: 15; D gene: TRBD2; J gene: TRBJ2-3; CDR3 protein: CASSGSNGRTDTQYF; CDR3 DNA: TGCGCCAGTAGCGGGAGTAACGGGAGGACAGATACGCAGTATTTT
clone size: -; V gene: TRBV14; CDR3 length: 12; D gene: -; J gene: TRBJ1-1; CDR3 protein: CASSQLLTEAFF; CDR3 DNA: TGTGCCAGCAGCCAACTACTCACTGAAGCTTTCTTT
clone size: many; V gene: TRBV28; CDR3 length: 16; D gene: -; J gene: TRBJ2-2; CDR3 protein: CASSLLAVGNTGELFF; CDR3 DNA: TGTGCCAGCAGTTTATTAGCGGTAGGGAACACCGGGGAGCTGTTTTTT
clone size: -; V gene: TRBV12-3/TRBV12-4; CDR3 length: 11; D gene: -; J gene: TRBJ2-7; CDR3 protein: CASSLGNEQYF; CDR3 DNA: TGTGCCAGCAGCTTGGGCAACGAGCAGTACTTC
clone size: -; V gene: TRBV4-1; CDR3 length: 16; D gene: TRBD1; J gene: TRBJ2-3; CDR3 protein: CASSLERDSSTDTQYF; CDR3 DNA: TGCGCCAGCAGCCTAGAGAGGGACAGTAGCACAGATACGCAGTATTTT
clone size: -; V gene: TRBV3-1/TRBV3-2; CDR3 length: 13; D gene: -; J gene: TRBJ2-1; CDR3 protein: CASSLIQDNEQFF; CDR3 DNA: TGTGCCAGCAGCCTCATACAGGACAATGAGCAGTTCTTC
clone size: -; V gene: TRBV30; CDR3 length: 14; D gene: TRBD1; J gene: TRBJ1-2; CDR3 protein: CAWSLQGVFYGYTF; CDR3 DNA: TGTGCCTGGAGTCTCCAGGGGGTCTTCTATGGCTACACCTTC